The clone carrying this T cell receptor beta chain appeared many times. This CDR3 is built from 15 residues. In germline, CDR1 is MDHEN, CDR2 SYDVKM. V lost 6 bases and J 8 bases, leaving 20 bases between the germline ends. This sample is drawn from a study of CD8 T cells in ankylosing spondylitis. MiXCR was run by TCRdb on the 5' RACE reads, yielding one entry per CDR3 protein. The repertoire consists of roughly 230,000 distinct CDR3 sequences, with about 11% occurring once and the leading ten covering about 3%. Sequencing used blood, either unsorted or a sorted T cell fraction (not recorded which). This receptor was identified in a male donor with ankylosing spondylitis or in good health (not recorded which). V gene TRBV28 combines with J gene TRBJ2-1; D not certain. DNA of the CDR3: TGTGCCAGCAGCCTCGTAGCCGGTGTGACCGATGAGCAGTTCTTC. It translates to CASSLVAGVTDEQFF.